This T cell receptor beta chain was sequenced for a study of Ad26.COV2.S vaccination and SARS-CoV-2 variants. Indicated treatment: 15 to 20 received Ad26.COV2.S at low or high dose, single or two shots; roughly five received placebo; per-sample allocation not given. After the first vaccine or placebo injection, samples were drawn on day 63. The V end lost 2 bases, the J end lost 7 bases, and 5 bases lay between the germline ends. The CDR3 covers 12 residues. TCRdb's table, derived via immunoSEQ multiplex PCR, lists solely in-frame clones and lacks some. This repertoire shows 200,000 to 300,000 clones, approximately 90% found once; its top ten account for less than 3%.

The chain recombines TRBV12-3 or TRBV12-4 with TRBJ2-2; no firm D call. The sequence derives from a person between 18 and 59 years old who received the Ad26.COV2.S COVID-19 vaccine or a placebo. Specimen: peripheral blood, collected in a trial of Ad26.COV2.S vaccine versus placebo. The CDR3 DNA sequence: TGTGCCAGCAGTTTAAGGGACGGGGAGCTGTTTTTT. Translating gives CASSLRDGELFF.